The 27 T cell receptor beta chains presented below share a single source sample, sequenced in a study of T cells in Graves' hyperthyroidism and ophthalmopathy. What was amplified from RNA transcripts were TCR beta CDR3 regions. The study used the HTBI primer set for a first-round RT-PCR of the TCR CDR3. MiXCR was run by TCRdb on the multiplex PCR reads, yielding one entry per CDR3 protein. Here the sample spans hundreds of thousands of distinct CDR3 sequences, 25% being singletons. Material: blood. The receptor source for this set is a middle-aged man with Graves' hyperthyroidism.

V usage is TRBV6-2 or TRBV6-3 and J usage is TRBJ2-7; D perhaps matches TRBD2 (5 bases). The CDR3 runs to 15 residues. Germline V gene data show CDR1 as MNHEY and CDR2 as SVGEGT. The ends were cut back, 0 bases at V and 1 base at J, with 10 bases in the middle. The CDR3 nucleotides read TGTGCCAGCAGTTACTCGAGACTACAGTCCTACGAGCAGTACTTC. Amino acid sequence: CASSYSRLQSYEQYF.

This clonotype showed up many times. The rearrangement uses TRBV27 and TRBJ2-3; weak D call: TRBD1 (6 bases). The CDR3 sequence is 11 residues long. CDR1 is MNHEY, CDR2 SMNVEV, per germline (reference sequence). Trimming shortened V by 3 bases and J by 11 bases, and 9 bases separated the two germline ends. The CDR3 DNA sequence: TGTGCCAGCAGTTTTGGACAGAAGCAGTATTTT. It specifies CASSFGQKQYF.

The rearrangement uses TRBV19 and TRBJ2-1; 8 nucleotides align to TRBD2. The ends lost 8 bases at V and 8 bases at J; junction bases unmatched: 11. This CDR3 is 14 amino acids long. Per germline, CDR1 LNHDA and CDR2 SQIVND (reference sequence). CDR3: CASSSGGGVDEQFF. The CDR3 bases are TGTGCCAGTTCCAGCGGGGGAGGCGTCGATGAGCAGTTCTTC.

The chain recombines TRBV7-2 with TRBJ1-3; D is possibly TRBD1 (6 bases). Looked up from germline, CDR1 is SGHTA and CDR2 is FQGNSA. The CDR3 contains 15 residues. Trimming left V 5 bases short and J 0 bases short, with 11 bases between. The CDR3 DNA reads TGTGCCAGCAGCACACAGACAGGCTCTGGAAACACCATATATTTT. The encoded protein is CASSTQTGSGNTIYF.

This clonotype appeared many times. This chain uses TRBV7-9 with TRBJ2-3; 7 bases fit TRBD1. The CDR3 is made up of 14 amino acids. Trimming cost V 5 bases and J 4 bases; bases outside gene matches: 6. Per the germline V gene, CDR1 is SEHNR and CDR2 is FQNEAQ (reference sequence). CDR3 nucleotides: TGTGCCAGCAGCGAGACAGGGAACGCAGATACGCAGTATTTT. Its translation: CASSETGNADTQYF.

This clonotype appeared many times. This sequence joins TRBV7-8 and TRBJ1-1; no firm D call. Trimming pared 1 base from V and 3 bases from J, leaving 6 bases between. The CDR3 totals 13 residues. Germline V gene sequence: CDR1 SGHVS, CDR2 FQNEAQ. As DNA, the CDR3 is TGTGCCAGCAGCTTAGAGCTCTACACTGAAGCTTTCTTT. Its translation: CASSLELYTEAFF.

This clonotype has ten or more counts. The chain has TRBV27 and TRBJ2-1, with 13 bases fitting TRBD2. V shed 6 bases, J shed 7 bases, and the junction held 3 bases outside the gene matches. The CDR3 sequence is 14 residues long. Per the germline V gene, CDR1 is MNHEY and CDR2 is SMNVEV (reference sequence). CDR3 bases: TGTGCCAGCAGCCCGGGACTAGCGGGAAATGAGCAGTTCTTC. Its protein is CASSPGLAGNEQFF.

The chain carries TRBV5-1 and TRBJ2-3, with 10 bases that match TRBD1. V dropped 0 bases and J dropped 3; count of bases not matched to a gene: 4. The germline V gene has CDR1 SGHRS and CDR2 YFSETQ. This CDR3 region has 16 residues. The CDR3 sequence: CASSLGQGAETDTQYF. Written as DNA, the CDR3 is TGCGCCAGCAGCTTGGGACAGGGGGCTGAGACAGATACGCAGTATTTT.

This clonotype showed up many times. The J gene is TRBJ2-7, the V gene TRBV28, with D possibly matching TRBD2 (5 bases). Deletions cut 5 bases from V and 7 bases from J, with 27 bases between. Germline loops: CDR1 MDHEN, CDR2 SYDVKM. CDR3 length: 17 residues. The CDR3 loop reads CASSLALWASSLGEQYF. The CDR3 DNA is TGTGCCAGCAGTCTAGCCCTTTGGGCTAGTTCCCTCGGGGAGCAGTACTTC.

This clonotype was seen only a few times. The chain links TRBV7-3 to TRBJ2-2; 11 bases line up with TRBD1. Germline CDR1 SGHTA, CDR2 FQGTGA. Unmatched junction bases numbered 5, after V lost 5 bases and J lost 6 bases. The CDR3 sequence is 15 residues long. CDR3 loop: CASSPEGQGAGELFF. The CDR3 region has the DNA TGTGCCAGCAGCCCTGAGGGACAGGGGGCCGGGGAGCTGTTTTTT.

This clonotype appeared a few times. J is TRBJ2-3 and V is TRBV20-1, with 9 bases aligning to TRBD2. J lost 8 bases, V lost 3 bases, and 9 bases had no gene match. The V gene's germline CDR1 is DFQATT and CDR2 SNEGSKA (reference sequence). The CDR3 extends over 14 amino acids. The CDR3 nucleotides are TGCAGTGCTAGTTCCATGCGGGGGGGGGGTACGCAGTATTTT. Translating gives CSASSMRGGGTQYF.

J is TRBJ2-7 and V is TRBV27, with D possibly being TRBD1 (6 bases). This CDR3 region has 15 residues. Trimming shortened V by 6 bases and J by 5 bases, and 20 bases separated the two germline ends. Germline lookup yields CDR1 MNHEY and CDR2 SMNVEV (reference sequence). The CDR3 nucleotides read TGTGCCAGCAGGCCCCAGACAGGTTCGGGAAACGAGCAGTACTTC. The encoded protein is CASRPQTGSGNEQYF.

The chain combines TRBV2 with TRBJ1-4; D unclear. The CDR3 runs 15 residues. The V and J ends lost 7 bases and 3 bases respectively, with 15 bases between them. Germline assignment: CDR1 SNHLY and CDR2 FYNNEI. CDR3 coding DNA: TGTGCCAGCAAACGGACCGCTGGGGCTAATGAAAAACTGTTTTTT. It encodes CASKRTAGANEKLFF. Drawing the rest from reference TRBV2 and TRBJ1-4, the complete variable domain is EPEVTQTPSHQVTQMGQEVILRCVPISNHLYFYWYRQILGQKVEFLVSFYNNEISEKSEIFDDQFSVERPDGSNFTLKIRSTKLEDSAMYFCASKRTAGANEKLFFGSGTQLSVL.

CDR3 loop: CASSLGTAGEREQYF. DNA for the CDR3: TGCGCCAGCAGCTTGGGAACAGCGGGAGAACGGGAGCAGTACTTC. V usage is TRBV5-1 and J usage is TRBJ2-7, with TRBD2 matching over 8 bases. This CDR3 is built from 15 residues. V was clipped by 0 bases and J by 7 bases; unmatched bases: 9. In germline, CDR1 is SGHRS, CDR2 YFSETQ.

Ten or more counts support this clonotype. The chain links TRBV2 to TRBJ2-7, with 10 bases that match TRBD2. Germline V gene lookup returns CDR1 SNHLY and CDR2 FYNNEI. CDR3 length: 13 residues. With V trimmed by 10 bases and J by 6 bases, 9 bases remained unmatched. CDR3 DNA sequence: TGTGCCATCCCGGGACTAGCGAGAAGCGAGCAGTACTTC. Translated: CAIPGLARSEQYF.

This chain connects TRBV9 to TRBJ2-1; D is perhaps TRBD2 (6 bases). The germline V and J ends were trimmed by 2 bases and 4 bases, with 13 bases remaining between them. Looked up from germline, CDR1 is SGDLS and CDR2 is YYNGEE. CDR3 size: 15 residues. The CDR3 spells CASSVSGEKYNEQFF. The CDR3 DNA reads as TGTGCCAGCAGCGTTAGCGGAGAGAAATACAATGAGCAGTTCTTC.

A remark on this clonotype: Germline is not matched at one junction end, which may reflect a read error. The rearrangement links TRBV5-5 to TRBJ1-1, with no clear D. Germline-derived CDR1 and CDR2 are SGHKS and YYEKEE (reference sequence). CDR3 length: 13 residues. CDR3 residues: CASSFDTKTEASF. The CDR3 bases are TGTGCCAGCAGCTTCGACACGAAGACTGAAGCTTCCTTT.

This clonotype was detected a few times. The genes are TRBV6-1 and TRBJ1-1; 11 bases are shared with TRBD1. The V and J ends lost 3 bases and 6 bases, in that order; junction bases with no gene match: 9. CDR1 and CDR2 from the germline V gene are MNHNS and SASEGT. CDR3 length: 16 amino acids. The CDR3 reads CASSDLGQGVVAEAFF. The CDR3 DNA reads TGTGCCAGCAGTGACCTGGGACAGGGGGTTGTAGCTGAAGCTTTCTTT.

Regarding this clonotype: With a much larger clone just one base away, this may be a read error. V is TRBV12-3 or TRBV12-4 and J is TRBJ1-1; D is unclear. V was trimmed by 3 bases and J by 3 bases, leaving 8 bases between them. The CDR3 loop spans 13 amino acids. In nucleotides, the CDR3 is TGTGCCAGCAGTTTGTGGAAGGACACTGAAGCTTTCTTT. This codes for CASSLWKDTEAFF.

This clonotype was counted only a few times. The chain recombines TRBV12-5 with TRBJ2-1, with 9 bases fitting TRBD1. The CDR3 sequence is 17 residues long. The germline V gene has CDR1 LGHNT and CDR2 FRNRAP. V shed 1 base, J shed 6 bases, and the junction held 10 bases outside the gene matches. Written as DNA, the CDR3 is TGTGCTAGTGGTTTGGCCCAGACAGGGGGTGGAGGCAATGAGCAGTTCTTC. Translated, it gives CASGLAQTGGGGNEQFF. Filled out from reference TRBV12-5 and TRBJ2-1, the complete variable domain reads DARVTQTPRHKVTEMGQEVTMRCQPILGHNTVFWYRQTMMQGLELLAYFRNRAPLDDSGMPKDRFSAEMPDATLATLKIQPSEPRDSAVYFCASGLAQTGGGGNEQFFGPGTRLTVL.

The rearrangement links TRBV7-3 to TRBJ2-1; 7 nucleotides align to TRBD1. This CDR3 comprises 14 residues. Germline-derived CDR1 and CDR2 are SGHTA and FQGTGA. The V and J ends lost 6 bases and 7 bases, in that order; junction bases with no gene match: 9. CDR3 coding DNA: TGTGCCAGCAGTTTGACAGGGATTCTTAATGAGCAGTTCTTC. Its translation is CASSLTGILNEQFF.

At least ten counts were recorded for this clonotype. The CDR3: CASSPGGRREKLFF. CDR3 DNA sequence: TGTGCCAGCAGCCCAGGGGGTCGTAGGGAAAAACTGTTTTTT. This chain connects TRBV2 to TRBJ1-4, with 7 bases identical to TRBD1. After removal of 6 bases from V and 8 bases from J, the junction contained 9 bases not matched to a gene. This CDR3 has 14 amino acids. Looked up from germline, CDR1 is SNHLY and CDR2 is FYNNEI.

The rearrangement joins TRBV20-1 to TRBJ2-3; maybe TRBD1 (6 bases). V lost 5 bases and J lost 0, with 15 bases in between. Germline CDR1 reads DFQATT; CDR2 reads SNEGSKA (reference sequence). The CDR3 is 15 amino acids. The CDR3 coding sequence is TGCAGTGCTCTACCTACAGGGCCAAGCACAGATACGCAGTATTTT. It translates to CSALPTGPSTDTQYF.

In regard to this clonotype: Sequence at one end of the junction differs from germline and may be a read error. V gene TRBV12-3 or TRBV12-4 combines with J gene TRBJ2-3; TRBD2 agrees at 7 bases. The CDR3 runs 14 residues. The CDR3 sequence: CASRWSGTTDMQYF. The CDR3 coding sequence is TGTGCCAGCAGATGGAGCGGGACCACAGATATGCAGTATTTT.

The chain couples TRBV28 to TRBJ2-7; D uncertain. The CDR3 has 15 amino acids. CDR1 MDHEN and CDR2 SYDVKM come from the germline V gene. The V end was cut by 3 bases, the J end by 0 bases, with 12 bases between. CDR3 in DNA: TGTGCCAGCAGTTTTTTCGCATCTCCCTCCTACGAGCAGTACTTC. It codes for CASSFFASPSYEQYF. The entire variable domain, with the rest obtained from reference TRBV28 and TRBJ2-7, is as follows: DVKVTQSSRYLVKRTGEKVFLECVQDMDHENMFWYRQDPGLGLRLIYFSYDVKMKEKGDIPEGYSVSREKKERFSLILESASTNQTSMYLCASSFFASPSYEQYFGPGTRLTVT.

The chain is built from TRBV11-2 and TRBJ2-1; D might be TRBD2 (6 bases). V was clipped by 9 bases and J by 3 bases, with 15 bases between them. CDR3 length: 14 residues. The germline V gene encodes CDR1 SGHAT and CDR2 FQNNGV. CDR3 bases: TGTGCCAGTAGTATGGGCGGGAACTACAATGAGCAGTTCTTC. Its protein is CASSMGGNYNEQFF. Looking up the rest from reference TRBV11-2 and TRBJ2-1 gives the full variable domain: EAGVAQSPRYKIIEKRQSVAFWCNPISGHATLYWYQQILGQGPKLLIQFQNNGVVDDSQLPKDRFSAERLKGVDSTLKIQPAKLEDSAVYLCASSMGGNYNEQFFGPGTRLTVL.

This clonotype was counted between two and nine times. The chain links TRBV7-9 to TRBJ2-3; D remains unclear. This CDR3 comprises 15 residues. V lost 5 bases and J 4 bases, leaving 16 bases between the germline ends. The V gene's germline CDR1 is SEHNR and CDR2 FQNEAQ (reference sequence). For the CDR3, the DNA is TGTGCCAGCAGCCAACAGAACCGGTGGGCAGATACGCAGTATTTT. It yields the protein CASSQQNRWADTQYF.